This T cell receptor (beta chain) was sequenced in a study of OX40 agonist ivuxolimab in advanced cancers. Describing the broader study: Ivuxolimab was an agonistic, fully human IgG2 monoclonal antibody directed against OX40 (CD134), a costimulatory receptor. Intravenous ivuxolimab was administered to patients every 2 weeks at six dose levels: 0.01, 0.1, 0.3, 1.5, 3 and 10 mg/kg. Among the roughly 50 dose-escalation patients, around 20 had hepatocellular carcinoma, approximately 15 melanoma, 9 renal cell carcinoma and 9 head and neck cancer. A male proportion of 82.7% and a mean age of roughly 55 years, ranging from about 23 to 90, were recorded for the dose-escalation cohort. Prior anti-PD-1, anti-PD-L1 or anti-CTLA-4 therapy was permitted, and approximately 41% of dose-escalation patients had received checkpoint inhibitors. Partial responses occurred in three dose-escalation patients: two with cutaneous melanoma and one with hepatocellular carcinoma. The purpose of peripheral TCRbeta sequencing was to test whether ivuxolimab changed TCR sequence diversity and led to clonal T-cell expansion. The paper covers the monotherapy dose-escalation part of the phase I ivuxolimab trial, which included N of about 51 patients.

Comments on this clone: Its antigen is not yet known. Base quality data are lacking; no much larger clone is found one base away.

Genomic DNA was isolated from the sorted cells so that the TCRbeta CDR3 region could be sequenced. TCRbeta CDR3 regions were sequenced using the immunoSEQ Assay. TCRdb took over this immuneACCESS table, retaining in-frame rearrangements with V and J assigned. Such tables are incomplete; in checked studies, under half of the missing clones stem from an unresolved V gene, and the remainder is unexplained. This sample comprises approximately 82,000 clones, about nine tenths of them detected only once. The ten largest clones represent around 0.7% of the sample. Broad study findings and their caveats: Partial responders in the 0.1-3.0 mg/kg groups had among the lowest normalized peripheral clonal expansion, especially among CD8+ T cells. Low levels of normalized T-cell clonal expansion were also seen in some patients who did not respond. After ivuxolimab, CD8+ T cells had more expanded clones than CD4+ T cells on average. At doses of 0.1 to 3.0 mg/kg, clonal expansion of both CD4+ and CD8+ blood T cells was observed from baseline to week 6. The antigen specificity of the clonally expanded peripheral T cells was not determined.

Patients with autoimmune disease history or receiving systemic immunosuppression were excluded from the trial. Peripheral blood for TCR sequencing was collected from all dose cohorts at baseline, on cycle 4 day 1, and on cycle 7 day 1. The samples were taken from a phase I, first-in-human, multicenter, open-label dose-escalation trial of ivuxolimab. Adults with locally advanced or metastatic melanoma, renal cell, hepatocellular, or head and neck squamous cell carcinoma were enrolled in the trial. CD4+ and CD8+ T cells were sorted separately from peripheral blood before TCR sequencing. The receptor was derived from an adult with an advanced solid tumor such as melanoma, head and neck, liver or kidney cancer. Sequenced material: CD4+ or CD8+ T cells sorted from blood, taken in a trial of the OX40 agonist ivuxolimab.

The nucleotide sequence is TGTGCCAGCAGCGCTGTTTGGGGGGGCTACACCTTC. Its protein reads: CASSAVWGGYTF. The chain was built from TRBV9 and TRBJ1-2, and possibly TRBD1, on 5 matching bases. The CDR3 covers 12 residues, taking in both the cysteine and the phenylalanine. Only the CDR3 part of the read is kept: 36 bases, read in frame from the first base. The V and J ends are trimmed by 3 bases and 8 bases, leaving 11 bases between them. Based on the germline V gene, the CDR1 and CDR2 sequences are SGDLS and YYNGEE.